The clone carrying this T cell receptor (beta chain) came up a few times. Antigen unknown. The source of the sample is a study of cytotoxic CD8 clonotypes in ibrutinib-treated CLL. Study at large: When averaged across all of the samples, the counts came to around 260,000 productive templates and tens of thousands of productive rearrangements. Regarding the study as a whole: Under treatment, the uncommon public clonotypes either contracted or remained stable.

TCRdb keeps only in-frame clones here, not all; method: immunoSEQ multiplex PCR. The sample has 330,000 or so clones; around 66% are singletons. Germline assignment: CDR1 SGHTA and CDR2 FQGTGA. The CDR3 covers 14 residues. V was trimmed by 2 bases and J by 10 bases, leaving 16 bases between them. The receptor's source is a human donor with chronic lymphocytic leukemia. The sample here was PBMCs, taken after 36 months of ibrutinib treatment. V and J are TRBV7-3 and TRBJ2-3, with a weak D call TRBD1 (6 bases). CDR3 protein: CASSLGLGGEAQYF. CDR3 coding DNA: TGTGCCAGCAGCTTAGGGCTAGGGGGAGAAGCGCAGTATTTT.